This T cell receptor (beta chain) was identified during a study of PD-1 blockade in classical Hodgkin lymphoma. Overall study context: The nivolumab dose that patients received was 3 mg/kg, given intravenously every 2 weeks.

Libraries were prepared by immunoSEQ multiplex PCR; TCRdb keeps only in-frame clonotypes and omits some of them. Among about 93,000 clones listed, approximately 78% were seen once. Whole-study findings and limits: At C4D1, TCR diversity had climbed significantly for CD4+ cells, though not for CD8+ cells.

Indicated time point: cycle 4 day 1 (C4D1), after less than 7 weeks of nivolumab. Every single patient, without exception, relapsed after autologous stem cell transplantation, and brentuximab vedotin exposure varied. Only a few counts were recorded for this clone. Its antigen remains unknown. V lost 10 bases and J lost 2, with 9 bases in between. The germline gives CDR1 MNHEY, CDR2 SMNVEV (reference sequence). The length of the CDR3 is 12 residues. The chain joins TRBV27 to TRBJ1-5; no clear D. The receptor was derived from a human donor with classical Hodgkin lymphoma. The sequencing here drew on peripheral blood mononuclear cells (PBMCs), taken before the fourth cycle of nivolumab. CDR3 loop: CATRRGNQPQHF. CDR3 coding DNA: TGTGCCACCCGCCGGGGCAATCAGCCCCAGCATTTT.